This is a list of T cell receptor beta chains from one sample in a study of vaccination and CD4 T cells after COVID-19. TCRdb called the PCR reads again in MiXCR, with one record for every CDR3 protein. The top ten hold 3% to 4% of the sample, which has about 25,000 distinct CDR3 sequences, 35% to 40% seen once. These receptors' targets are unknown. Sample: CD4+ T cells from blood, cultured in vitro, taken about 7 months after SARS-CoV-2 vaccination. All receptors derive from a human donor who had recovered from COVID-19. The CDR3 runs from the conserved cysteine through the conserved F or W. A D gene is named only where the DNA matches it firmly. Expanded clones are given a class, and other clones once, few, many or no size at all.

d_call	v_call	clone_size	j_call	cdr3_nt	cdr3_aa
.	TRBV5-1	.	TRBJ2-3	TGCGCCAGCAGCACGGATGCCAGACTCACAGATACGCAGTATTTT	CASSTDARLTDTQYF
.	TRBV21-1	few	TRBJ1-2	TGTGCCAGCAGCAATCCACTACAGGGACTCTATGGCTACACCTTC	CASSNPLQGLYGYTF
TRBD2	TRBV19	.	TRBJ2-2	TGTGCCAGTAGATCGGCGGGAGGGACCGGGGAGCTGTTTTTT	CASRSAGGTGELFF
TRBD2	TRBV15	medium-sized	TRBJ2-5	TGTGCCACCAGCAGTGTGACTAGCGGGAGAGGGGAGACCCAGTACTTC	CATSSVTSGRGETQYF
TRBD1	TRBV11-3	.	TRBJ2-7	TGTGCCAGCAGCTTAGGGACAGGGGACGAGCAGTACTTC	CASSLGTGDEQYF
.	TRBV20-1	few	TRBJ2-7	TGCAGTGCTAGGAAAGGAGACAGCGAGCAGTACTTC	CSARKGDSEQYF
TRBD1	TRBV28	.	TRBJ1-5	TGTGCCAGCAGTTTAGGACAGGGCGGACAGCCCCAGCATTTT	CASSLGQGGQPQHF
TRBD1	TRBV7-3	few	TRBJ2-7	TGTGCCAGCAGCTTAAACGGAGGACAGGGGGCGAGCGAGCAGTACTTC	CASSLNGGQGASEQYF
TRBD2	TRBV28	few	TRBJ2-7	TGTGCCAGCAGTCTCACCCCGTTAGCGGGAGGATCCTACGAGCAGTACTTC	CASSLTPLAGGSYEQYF
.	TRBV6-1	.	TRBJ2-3	TGTGCCAGCAGTGAAGTGACGGGCCTCGATACGCAGTATTTT	CASSEVTGLDTQYF
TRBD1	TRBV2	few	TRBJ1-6	TGTGCCAGCGAGGGGGACAGACGAATTGTTGGCTCACCCCTCCACTTT	CASEGDRRIVGSPLHF
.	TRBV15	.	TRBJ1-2	TGTGCCACCAGCAGAGAAGGACAGTTCCGCTATGGCTACACCTTC	CATSREGQFRYGYTF
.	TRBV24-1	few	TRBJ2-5	TGTGCCACCAGTGATTTAAGAGGGGAGGCGCAGACCCAGTACTTC	CATSDLRGEAQTQYF
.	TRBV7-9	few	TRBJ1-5	TGTGCCAGCAGCTTTTCCGCACAGGGCTCGAAGCATTTT	CASSFSAQGSKHF
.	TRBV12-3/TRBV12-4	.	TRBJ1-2	TGTGCCAGCAGTCCCCGGCAGGGAATAATGGACTATGGCTACACCTTC	CASSPRQGIMDYGYTF
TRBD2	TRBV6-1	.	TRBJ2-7	TGTGCCAGCAACCCACTAGCGGGAGCTCACGAGCAGTACTTC	CASNPLAGAHEQYF